The entry below describes one T cell receptor beta chain. Its cognate antigen has yet to be identified. Within one base of it there is no much larger clone, and no base qualities were kept. The data stem from a study of cytomegalovirus exposure and HLA in healthy donors (dated by TCRdb to 2016 to 2017). A note on the overall study: According to a later analysis, one platform produced both the roughly 130 validation repertoires and the 700 or so repertoires of the first cohort. The study aimed to test whether cataloging public T cell receptors could reveal signatures of past pathogen exposure. A separate validation cohort of about 110 different subjects was used in addition to the approximately 610-subject first cohort. The study combined high-throughput TCR immunosequencing, statistical association of individual TCRs with disease status, and machine learning to predict cytomegalovirus infection status. General study outcomes and caveats: Most TCR sequences were observed very rarely across donors, whereas some public TCRs were present in many individuals. The classifier was reported to diagnose cytomegalovirus status with high specificity and sensitivity in both the original cohort and the validation cohort. The authors suggested that the approach could potentially be extended to other disease states and immunological phenotypes. In vitro tests confirmed that three of the cytomegalovirus-associated TCR beta chains recognize cytomegalovirus antigens. In a later analysis, TCRs clustered in the first cohort were found to also tend to co-occur in the roughly 110 validation repertoires, with approximately 95% of cluster scores above 0. A total of 150 or so TCR beta chains were listed by the study as associated with cytomegalovirus. All 120 or so repertoires were used to score co-occurrence in the validation cohort in a later analysis, because that analysis had no HLA typing for the cohort.

The donors belonged to the validation cohort of around 120 subjects, which was separate from the 666-subject first cohort. V is trimmed back by 0 bases and J by 9 bases, and the junction contains 11 bases that no gene match accounts for. From a lookup of the germline V gene, CDR1 and CDR2 are MGHRA and YSYEKL. Counted from cysteine to phenylalanine, this CDR3 has 16 amino acids. Only the CDR3 region is kept as DNA, spanning 48 bases read in frame from base 1. Libraries were made using the immunoSEQ multiplex PCR assay. The original pipeline was this. A statistical classification framework was built for diagnosing cytomegalovirus status from the catalog of TCR beta chain sequences. The table was pulled from immuneACCESS by TCRdb, which kept in-frame rearrangements only. Such tables lose some clones; where checked, under half of the loss comes from unresolved V genes, and the rest has no known cause. That table furnishes V, J and clone size, whereas the DNA furnished D and trimming. The sample profile shows 130,000 or so clones; around 85% of them were found once. Clones ranked in the top ten supply 2.1% of the sample.

In this chain, TRBV4-1 is recombined with TRBJ1-2; the junction holds 9 bases that match TRBD1. The source of this sequence is a woman aged 30 to 39 in good health and CMV-seronegative. The material sequenced was PBMCs. The CDR3 here reads CASSQDQGQGRWSYTF. At the DNA level, the sequence is TGCGCCAGCAGCCAAGATCAGGGACAGGGCCGGTGGAGCTACACCTTC.